Listed here are 32 T cell receptor beta chains from one sample, sequenced in a study of identical twins. Via MiXCR, TCRdb re-called the 5' RACE reads, giving one row per CDR3 protein. The data hold about 520,000 distinct CDR3 sequences, with about 20% observed a single time. Another study also made use of these data, one on T cells expressing NK-cell markers.

Sequencing was done on a sample of CD4+ T cells sorted from blood. The receptors were sampled from a young woman in good health.

The sample holds many counts of this clonotype. This chain connects TRBV20-1 to TRBJ1-2; TRBD1 aligns across 8 bases. V lost 5 bases to trimming and J lost 3 bases; unmatched junction nucleotides: 2. The germline gives CDR1 DFQATT, CDR2 SNEGSKA (reference sequence). CDR3 length: 12 residues. CDR3 nucleotides: TGCAGTGCTCCGGGACAGGACTATGGCTACACCTTC. It translates to CSAPGQDYGYTF.

V gene TRBV19 combines with J gene TRBJ1-5; no definite D call. In germline, CDR1 is LNHDA, CDR2 SQIVND (reference sequence). This CDR3 has 15 amino acids. V was shortened by 5 bases and J by 4 bases, with 15 bases between the two germline ends. The CDR3 coding sequence is TGTGCCAGTAGTTGGGATCCCGACGGGAATCAGCCCCAGCATTTT. Its protein is CASSWDPDGNQPQHF.

A few counts support this clonotype. The V gene is TRBV7-9, the J gene TRBJ2-2, with TRBD2 matching over 8 bases. The CDR3 contains 13 residues. V shed 2 bases and J 7 bases; nucleotides not matched to a gene: 0. The germline V gene encodes CDR1 SEHNR and CDR2 FQNEAQ (reference sequence). Here the CDR3 reads CASSLREGGELFF. The CDR3 coding sequence is TGTGCCAGCAGCTTACGGGAGGGCGGGGAGCTGTTTTTT. Using reference TRBV7-9 and TRBJ2-2 for the parts outside the CDR3, the full variable domain is DTGVSQNPRHKITKRGQNVTFRCDPISEHNRLYWYRQTLGQGPEFLTYFQNEAQLEKSRLLSDRFSAERPKGSFSTLEIQRTEQGDSAMYLCASSLREGGELFFGEGSRLTVL.

This clonotype appeared a few times. This rearrangement joins TRBV12-3 or TRBV12-4 to TRBJ1-1, with TRBD1 as a possible D gene (5 bases). The CDR3 sequence is 13 residues long. The germline V and J ends were trimmed by 7 bases and 1 base, with 10 bases remaining between them. Here the CDR3 DNA reads TGTGCCAGCACGGGACGGGCGAACACTGAAGCTTTCTTT. As protein: CASTGRANTEAFF.

The rearrangement links TRBV7-8 to TRBJ2-2; tentative D call: TRBD2 (6 bases). The CDR3 totals 14 residues. CDR1 is SGHVS, CDR2 FQNEAQ, per germline. V was trimmed by 1 base and J by 5 bases, leaving 8 bases between them. The CDR3: CASSLVRETGELFF. The CDR3 DNA reads TGTGCCAGCAGCTTAGTACGGGAGACCGGGGAGCTGTTTTTT.

This clonotype appeared a few times. The chain recombines TRBV5-1 with TRBJ2-1; D is unclear. This CDR3 comprises 15 residues. V was shortened by 2 bases and J by 4 bases, with 13 bases between the two germline ends. CDR1 is SGHRS, CDR2 YFSETQ, per germline. CDR3 in amino acids: CASSFASFSYNEQFF. The CDR3 DNA reads TGCGCCAGCAGCTTCGCCAGTTTTTCTTACAATGAGCAGTTCTTC.

The rearrangement uses TRBV10-3 and TRBJ2-1, with D unresolved. Germline V gene sequence: CDR1 ENHRY, CDR2 SYGVKD. The CDR3 runs 12 residues. The V end lost 2 bases, the J end lost 11 bases, and 10 bases lay between the germline ends. DNA of the CDR3: TGTGCCATCAGTGAGGATTGGACCCAGCAGTTCTTC. This sequence encodes CAISEDWTQQFF.

V usage is TRBV5-1 and J usage is TRBJ2-3; 8 bases align to TRBD1. Germline V gene data show CDR1 as SGHRS and CDR2 as YFSETQ. The J segment lost 2 bases and the V segment lost 2 bases, leaving 7 bases of the junction unmatched. The CDR3 is 16 amino acids. The CDR3 loop reads CASSFDRGFNTDTQYF. In DNA form, the CDR3 reads TGCGCCAGCAGCTTCGACAGGGGTTTTAACACAGATACGCAGTATTTT.

The rearrangement links TRBV12-3 or TRBV12-4 to TRBJ2-1, with D hard to call. V was clipped by 5 bases and J by 2 bases, with 13 bases between them. The CDR3 extends over 15 amino acids. CDR3: CASSPGPHTYNEQFF. The DNA for the CDR3 is TGTGCCAGCAGTCCGGGCCCCCACACCTACAATGAGCAGTTCTTC.

The V call is TRBV4-2, the J call TRBJ2-1; 9 bases match TRBD1. The J segment lost 3 bases and the V segment lost 3 bases, leaving 6 bases of the junction unmatched. The CDR3 is 16 residues long. CDR1 LGHNA and CDR2 YNFKEQ come from the germline V gene. The CDR3 DNA is TGTGCCAGCAGCCATGACCGGGACAGGGTCTACAATGAGCAGTTCTTC. This encodes CASSHDRDRVYNEQFF.

There are many counts of this clonotype. The chain couples TRBV20-1 to TRBJ2-1; D call uncertain. The V end lost 5 bases, the J end lost 4 bases, and 6 bases lay between the germline ends. Germline CDR1 and CDR2: DFQATT and SNEGSKA (reference sequence). The CDR3 consists of 11 residues. CDR3 protein: CSADGYNEQFF. The CDR3 region has the DNA TGCAGTGCTGACGGGTACAATGAGCAGTTCTTC.

This clonotype was observed at least ten times. This chain connects TRBV4-2 to TRBJ2-5, with 7 bases that match TRBD1. CDR3 length: 14 amino acids. The J segment lost 0 bases and the V segment lost 4 bases, leaving 2 bases of the junction unmatched. Germline CDR1 is LGHNA and CDR2 is YNFKEQ. In nucleotides, the CDR3 is TGTGCCAGCAGCCCGACAGGGTACCAAGAGACCCAGTACTTC. It codes for CASSPTGYQETQYF.

This sequence joins TRBV3-1 and TRBJ1-2, with D possibly being TRBD1 (6 bases). This CDR3 has 15 amino acids. Germline V gene lookup returns CDR1 LGHDT and CDR2 YNNKEL (reference sequence). V was clipped by 3 bases and J by 4 bases, with 15 bases between them. The DNA for the CDR3 is TGTGCCAGCAGCCAGTTTCTGCCAGGGGCCTATGGCTACACCTTC. Its translation: CASSQFLPGAYGYTF.

In its sample, this clonotype was seen a few times. The chain carries TRBV20-1 and TRBJ2-5; the D is unclear. Germline V lookup: CDR1 DFQATT, CDR2 SNEGSKA (reference sequence). This CDR3 has 10 amino acids. Trimming stripped 6 bases from V and 5 bases from J, with 7 bases between. As DNA, the CDR3 is TGCAGTGCGGCGTCGGAGACCCAGTACTTC. Amino acids: CSAASETQYF.

This clonotype was observed a handful of times. The chain couples TRBV5-6 to TRBJ2-5, with 7 bases identical to TRBD1. V trimming: 0 bases; J trimming: 2 bases; junction bases outside the gene matches: 4. CDR1 SGHDT and CDR2 YYEEEE come from the germline V gene. The CDR3 has 15 residues. The CDR3 coding sequence is TGTGCCAGCAGCTTGGGGCCGGGACAGCAAGAGACCCAGTACTTC. Encoded protein: CASSLGPGQQETQYF.

In its sample, this clonotype was seen many times. The V call is TRBV7-2, the J call TRBJ2-7; D is unclear. The CDR3 is 15 amino acids. The V end was cut by 3 bases, the J end by 3 bases, with 15 bases between. Germline V CDR1 and CDR2: SGHTA, FQGNSA. The CDR3 here is CASSLRFASDYEQYF. The CDR3 nucleotides are TGTGCCAGCAGCTTGCGGTTCGCCTCGGACTACGAGCAGTACTTC.

The J gene is TRBJ2-7, the V gene TRBV25-1; possible D gene TRBD2, 5 bases. Germline loops: CDR1 MGHDK, CDR2 SYGVNS. The V and J ends lost 8 bases and 0 bases respectively, with 11 bases between them. There are 13 residues in the CDR3. This CDR3 reads CASGAASSYEQYF. CDR3 coding DNA: TGTGCCAGCGGAGCGGCGAGCTCCTACGAGCAGTACTTC.

This clonotype was detected only a few times. Written as DNA, the CDR3 is TGTGCCAGCAGCGGGCCACCCAGCGGGAGGGTCTACAATGAGCAGTTCTTC. Protein product: CASSGPPSGRVYNEQFF. The V and J genes are TRBV9 and TRBJ2-1, with 10 positions matching TRBD2. Germline CDR1 SGDLS, CDR2 YYNGEE. CDR3 length equals 17 residues. The ends lost 3 bases at V and 3 bases at J; junction bases unmatched: 9.

This clonotype was seen ten or more times. The chain carries TRBV10-3 and TRBJ2-3, with TRBD2 matching over 13 bases. This CDR3 is built from 14 residues. The V gene's germline CDR1 is ENHRY and CDR2 SYGVKD. The V gene end was trimmed by 10 bases and the J gene end by 1 base; junction bases not matched to a gene: 2. For the CDR3, the DNA is TGTGCCACCGGACTAGCGGGAGGCACAGATACGCAGTATTTT. Protein product: CATGLAGGTDTQYF.

This sequence joins TRBV10-3 and TRBJ2-5, with TRBD2 matching over 7 bases. CDR3 length equals 13 residues. The junction had 4 bases not matched to a gene; V was cut back by 4 bases and J by 5 bases. The germline V gene has CDR1 ENHRY and CDR2 SYGVKD. The CDR3 DNA follows: TGTGCCATCAGTGTGGCGGGAGTGGAGACCCAGTACTTC. Translating gives CAISVAGVETQYF.

This clonotype appeared a few times. The V gene is TRBV20-1, the J gene TRBJ1-2, with unresolved D. Germline V gene sequence: CDR1 DFQATT, CDR2 SNEGSKA (reference sequence). The CDR3 spans 13 residues. V was clipped by 6 bases and J by 8 bases, with 19 bases between them. Here the CDR3 DNA reads TGCAGTGCCGTCCCCGGGGTGGGTGACGGCTACACCTTC. This translates into CSAVPGVGDGYTF.

CDR3 DNA sequence: TGTGCCAGCAGCTCCTCCGCTACTACCGGGGAGCTGTTTTTT. Protein: CASSSSATTGELFF. The gene calls are TRBV7-9 and TRBJ2-2; D ambiguous. The V and J ends lost 4 bases and 5 bases respectively, with 11 bases between them. Germline V gene sequence: CDR1 SEHNR, CDR2 FQNEAQ (reference sequence). CDR3 size: 14 residues.

This rearrangement joins TRBV5-6 to TRBJ2-4, with no clear D. Germline V gene sequence: CDR1 SGHDT, CDR2 YYEEEE. V dropped 1 base and J dropped 9 bases, with 14 bases sitting between them. CDR3 length equals 14 residues. CDR3 protein: CASSLRDGPTIQYF. The CDR3 DNA follows: TGTGCCAGCAGCTTGCGCGACGGGCCTACCATTCAGTACTTC.

The V and J genes are TRBV19 and TRBJ1-1; TRBD1 is a possible D gene (6 bases). The germline gives CDR1 LNHDA, CDR2 SQIVND (reference sequence). CDR3 length: 14 residues. V lost 10 bases and J 5 bases, leaving 20 bases between the germline ends. The CDR3, as DNA: TGTGCCACCGACGTATCCAGGGGAGGAACTGAAGCTTTCTTT. Translating it yields CATDVSRGGTEAFF.

In this sample, this clonotype turned up many times. The chain joins TRBV12-3 or TRBV12-4 to TRBJ2-3; the D gene is possibly TRBD2 (6 bases). CDR3 length: 14 residues. V was pared by 6 bases and J by 1 base, with 11 bases between. The CDR3, as DNA: TGTGCCAGCAGCCCCTGGGGGGGCACAGATACGCAGTATTTT. Translated: CASSPWGGTDTQYF.

This clonotype occurred a few times. J is TRBJ2-1 and V is TRBV12-5; D not resolved. The V end was cut by 3 bases, the J end by 7 bases, with 7 bases between. Germline V gene lookup returns CDR1 LGHNT and CDR2 FRNRAP. CDR3 length equals 12 residues. The CDR3 DNA sequence: TGTGCTAGTGGTTTAGAGTTGAATGAGCAGTTCTTC. Its protein product is CASGLELNEQFF.

The V call is TRBV4-3, the J call TRBJ2-3, with TRBD2 matching over 9 bases. Germline V gives CDR1 LGHNA, CDR2 YSLEER. The CDR3 contains 18 residues. J lost 6 bases, V lost 4 bases, and 17 bases had no gene match. The CDR3 region has the DNA TGCGCCAGCAGCCCCGACCCGAGGGGCGCGGGGGGGACGGATACGCAGTATTTT. Its protein product is CASSPDPRGAGGTDTQYF.

The chain joins TRBV18 to TRBJ2-7; 11 positions match TRBD2. V was clipped by 7 bases and J by 6 bases; unmatched bases: 5. This CDR3 has 13 residues. The germline CDR1 and CDR2 sequences are KGHSH and LQKENI. This CDR3 reads CASLAGTSGEQYF. DNA for the CDR3: TGTGCCAGCTTAGCCGGGACTAGCGGCGAGCAGTACTTC.

A few counts support this clonotype. The V call is TRBV20-1, the J call TRBJ2-7, with D tentatively TRBD1 (6 bases). Trimming pared 5 bases from V and 5 bases from J, leaving 19 bases between. Germline values: CDR1 DFQATT, CDR2 SNEGSKA (reference sequence). This CDR3 has 14 amino acids. CDR3 residues: CSAALPGQSHEQYF. CDR3 sequence (DNA): TGCAGTGCTGCCCTCCCCGGACAGTCCCACGAGCAGTACTTC.

This clonotype occurred a few times. The chain joins TRBV12-3 or TRBV12-4 to TRBJ1-2; no clear D. Trimming stripped 3 bases from V and 6 bases from J, with 11 bases between. The CDR3 has 13 amino acids. This CDR3 reads CASSFRALNGYTF. As DNA, the CDR3 is TGTGCCAGCAGTTTCCGTGCCTTGAATGGCTACACCTTC.

The chain carries TRBV7-9 and TRBJ2-5; 7 bases align to TRBD2. Germline-derived CDR1 and CDR2 are SEHNR and FQNEAQ (reference sequence). The length of the CDR3 is 14 residues. The J segment lost 0 bases and the V segment lost 11 bases, leaving 9 bases of the junction unmatched. The CDR3 protein is CASQAGMYQETQYF. The CDR3 nucleotides read TGTGCCTCCCAAGCGGGGATGTACCAAGAGACCCAGTACTTC.

V is TRBV7-2 and J is TRBJ2-3; D may be TRBD2 (5 bases). CDR3 length equals 16 residues. Germline values: CDR1 SGHTA, CDR2 FQGNSA. Between the trimmed V and J ends, which lost 1 base and 4 bases, there was a span of 15 bases. The CDR3 DNA follows: TGTGCCAGCAGCTTAGTTCGTGGGGTGAGGGCAGATACGCAGTATTTT. It specifies CASSLVRGVRADTQYF.